This T cell receptor beta chain originates from a study of immune evolution from preneoplasia to lung adenocarcinoma. Sequencing was performed with immunoSEQ multiplex PCR; in TCRdb, only in-frame clones are kept and a portion is missing. The sample lists some 41,000 clones, roughly 80% seen once, with around 5.1% in the top ten. V shed 0 bases and J shed 8 bases, with 16 bases lying between them. The CDR3 is 15 amino acids. From germline, CDR1 is LGHNA and CDR2 YNFKEQ. Sequences were obtained from FFPE invasive lung adenocarcinoma tissue. This chain joins TRBV4-2 and TRBJ1-2, with D perhaps matching TRBD1 (6 bases). This sequence was found in a person in their sixties with lung adenocarcinoma. CDR3 protein: CASSQEGFSGGGYTF. The CDR3, as DNA: TGTGCCAGCAGCCAAGAGGGGTTCTCCGGGGGCGGCTACACCTTC.